These 18 T cell receptor beta chains originate from one sample sequenced in a study of beta chain features in type 1 diabetes. These receptors have no identified antigens. Findings and caveats of the study: Among patients with Type 1 diabetes, TCRB CDR3s were moderately but significantly shorter in every one of the four CD4+ subsets.

Every bit of the isolated RNA underwent reverse transcription, so sequencing read expressed TCRB transcripts. Some clones are missing from TCRdb's copy, which holds only in-frame ones; the method was immunoSEQ multiplex PCR. The sample consists of hundreds of thousands of clones, over 12% of them appearing once. Specimen: naive CD4+ T cells from blood. These TCRs come from a man aged 18-30 years with type 1 diabetes.

The V gene is TRBV29-1, the J gene TRBJ1-1, with a tentative D call TRBD1 (6 bases). The CDR3 sequence is 12 residues long. Between the trimmed V and J ends, which lost 7 bases and 4 bases, there was a span of 13 bases. Germline values: CDR1 SQVTM, CDR2 ANQGSEA. The CDR3 nucleotides read TGCAGCGGGACAATGGACAGCACTGAAGCTTTCTTT. Encoded protein: CSGTMDSTEAFF.

The V and J genes are TRBV27 and TRBJ2-1, with D maybe TRBD2 (5 bases). V was pared by 0 bases and J by 3 bases, with 12 bases between. The CDR3 totals 16 residues. From germline, CDR1 is MNHEY and CDR2 SMNVEV (reference sequence). CDR3 loop: CASSLSAGRYYNEQFF. In DNA form, the CDR3 reads TGTGCCAGCAGTTTATCTGCGGGCCGGTACTACAATGAGCAGTTCTTC.

Points on this clone: The sample contains more than one DNA sequence encoding this CDR3. The CDR3 loop is CASSRDRDNQPQHF. Written as DNA, the CDR3 is TGTGCCAGCAGCCGCGACAGGGACAATCAGCCCCAGCATTTT. The rearrangement links TRBV5-4 to TRBJ1-5, with 7 bases aligning to TRBD1. The ends lost 4 bases at V and 3 bases at J; junction bases unmatched: 4. The CDR3 spans 14 residues. Germline assignment: CDR1 SGHNT and CDR2 YYREEE (reference sequence).

As regards this clone: No conserved phenylalanine or tryptophan ends this CDR3, so it is likely a read error. Because the CDR3's place on the DNA is in doubt, the DNA is left out and the CDR3 is given as listed by TCRdb. The rearrangement joins TRBV21-1 to TRBJ1-6. TRBV21-1 counts as a pseudogene. With termini counted, the CDR3 has 8 amino acids. The CDR3: CASSHSWG.

This clone was found a few times. The rearrangement links TRBV30 to TRBJ2-1; 10 nucleotides agree with TRBD2. The ends lost 2 bases at V and 3 bases at J; junction bases unmatched: 10. In germline, CDR1 is GTSNPN, CDR2 SVGIG (reference sequence). This CDR3 spans 17 amino acids. CDR3 sequence (DNA): TGTGCCTGGAGTTTCGGGGTAGCGGGGGGTTTCTACAATGAGCAGTTCTTC. It encodes CAWSFGVAGGFYNEQFF. Combining the CDR3 with reference TRBV30 and TRBJ2-1 gives the whole variable domain SQTIHQWPATLVQPVGSPLSLECTVEGTSNPNLYWYRQAAGRGLQLLFYSVGIGQISSEVPQNLSASRPQDRQFILSSKKLLLSDSGFYLCAWSFGVAGGFYNEQFFGPGTRLTVL.

The genes are TRBV11-1 and TRBJ2-1; D gene unclear. V was trimmed by 4 bases and J by 4 bases, leaving 11 bases between them. This CDR3 spans 14 amino acids. CDR1 and CDR2 (germline): SGHAT, FQDESV (reference sequence). The CDR3 reads CASSYDAGYNEQFF. The CDR3 DNA is TGTGCCAGCAGCTATGATGCCGGGTACAATGAGCAGTTCTTC.

This rearrangement joins TRBV30 to TRBJ2-5, with a tentative D call TRBD1 (6 bases). V gave up 4 bases and J gave up 5 bases, with 17 bases separating them. CDR1 and CDR2 from the germline V gene are GTSNPN and SVGIG (reference sequence). CDR3 length equals 14 residues. CDR3 sequence (DNA): TGTGCCTGGAACTCTCAGGGGAGATTTGAGACCCAGTACTTC. Translated: CAWNSQGRFETQYF.

Worth noting for this clone: The sample has other DNA sequences that encode this CDR3 too. The chain links TRBV7-2 to TRBJ2-7; maybe TRBD2 (5 bases). Trimming cost V 0 bases and J 0 bases, with 6 bases left between them. This CDR3 contains 14 residues. CDR1 and CDR2 from the germline V gene are SGHTA and FQGNSA. DNA of the CDR3: TGTGCCAGCAGCTTAGCCCGGGACTCCTACGAGCAGTACTTC. Protein: CASSLARDSYEQYF.

This clone was detected a few times. This chain joins TRBV28 and TRBJ1-1; D is possibly TRBD1 (6 bases). From germline, CDR1 is MDHEN and CDR2 SYDVKM. The CDR3 consists of 14 residues. The V end lost 4 bases, the J end lost 1 base, and 10 bases lay between the germline ends. The CDR3 coding sequence is TGTGCCAGCAGTTCTGGACAGAAGAACACTGAAGCTTTCTTT. Translated: CASSSGQKNTEAFF.

This clone was seen only a few times. The chain is built from TRBV27 and TRBJ2-3; D is uncertain. The CDR3 is 15 amino acids. Germline V gene lookup returns CDR1 MNHEY and CDR2 SMNVEV (reference sequence). Trimming removed 3 bases from V and 1 base from J, with 11 bases in between. In DNA form, the CDR3 reads TGTGCCAGCAGTTTCTCGAATCCCCGCACAGATACGCAGTATTTT. This gives the protein CASSFSNPRTDTQYF.

V and J are TRBV28 and TRBJ2-7; tentative D call: TRBD1 (6 bases). This CDR3 contains 16 residues. Germline values: CDR1 MDHEN, CDR2 SYDVKM. Trimming left V 3 bases short and J 2 bases short, with 17 bases between. The CDR3 sequence is CASSLSGVLGTYEQYF. Written as DNA, the CDR3 is TGTGCCAGCAGTTTGTCAGGGGTGCTAGGAACCTACGAGCAGTACTTC.

The rearrangement links TRBV27 to TRBJ2-7; D possibly corresponds to TRBD1 (6 bases). The CDR3 consists of 15 residues. The germline V and J ends were trimmed by 5 bases and 0 bases, with 14 bases remaining between them. Germline CDR1 is MNHEY and CDR2 is SMNVEV (reference sequence). The CDR3 nucleotides are TGTGCCAGCAGTCGACCGGGACAAAACTCCTACGAGCAGTACTTC. Translation: CASSRPGQNSYEQYF.

The rearrangement joins TRBV7-9 to TRBJ2-7; 11 bases agree with TRBD1. Germline lookup yields CDR1 SEHNR and CDR2 FQNEAQ (reference sequence). This CDR3 has 14 amino acids. J gave up 7 bases and V 3 bases, and 5 bases lay outside the gene matches. The CDR3 protein is CASSFWTGGGEQYF. The CDR3 bases are TGTGCCAGCAGCTTCTGGACAGGGGGCGGTGAGCAGTACTTC.

This clone came up a few times. The identical CDR3 is also encoded by other nucleotide sequences in the sample. The chain carries TRBV30 and TRBJ1-5; D gene uncertain. This CDR3 has 13 amino acids. V was shortened by 0 bases and J by 6 bases, with 9 bases between the two germline ends. Looked up from germline, CDR1 is GTSNPN and CDR2 is SVGIG (reference sequence). CDR3 in amino acids: CAWSVWGRQPQHF. CDR3 in DNA: TGTGCCTGGAGTGTATGGGGTCGTCAGCCCCAGCATTTT.

This clone was detected only a few times. The rearrangement joins TRBV7-2 to TRBJ1-1, with D tentatively TRBD1 (5 bases). Trimming removed 5 bases from V and 6 bases from J, with 16 bases in between. This CDR3 has 14 residues. The V gene's germline CDR1 is SGHTA and CDR2 FQGNSA. The CDR3 DNA reads as TGTGCCAGCAGCGCACAGGCCTACATCGCTGAAGCTTTCTTT. Translation gives CASSAQAYIAEAFF.

This clone has more than one count but fewer than ten. The CDR3 DNA reads as TGTGCCTGGAGTGGGCGGTGGCAGGGGTTGGGAAACACCATATATTTT. Amino acid sequence: CAWSGRWQGLGNTIYF. V usage is TRBV30 and J usage is TRBJ1-3; possibly TRBD1 for D (6 bases). CDR3 size: 16 residues. Germline CDR1 is GTSNPN and CDR2 is SVGIG (reference sequence). Trimming shortened V by 1 base and J by 4 bases, and 17 bases separated the two germline ends.

V is TRBV29-1 and J is TRBJ2-5; 7 positions match TRBD1. Germline V gene sequence: CDR1 SQVTM, CDR2 ANQGSEA. J lost 11 bases, V lost 7 bases, and 16 bases had no gene match. The CDR3 loop spans 13 amino acids. The CDR3 DNA follows: TGCAGCGGACGACTGGGACAGCTGGATGAGCAGTACTTC. Its translation is CSGRLGQLDEQYF.

This clone was seen only a few times. The chain employs TRBV5-1 and TRBJ1-4; 9 bases align to TRBD1. The CDR3 sequence is 17 residues long. Germline loops: CDR1 SGHRS, CDR2 YFSETQ. V shed 0 bases and J 0 bases; nucleotides not matched to a gene: 3. CDR3 loop: CASSLAGQGATNEKLFF. In DNA, the CDR3 is TGCGCCAGCAGCTTGGCGGGACAGGGAGCAACTAATGAAAAACTGTTTTTT.